The 4 T cell receptor beta chains below come from one sample, sequenced in a study of Ad26.COV2.S vaccination and SARS-CoV-2 variants (dated by TCRdb to the early 2020s). To prepare the library, the immunoSEQ multiplex PCR assay was applied. Drawn from immuneACCESS, this table holds only the in-frame rearrangements with V and J called that TCRdb kept. Clones are partly lost; checked studies trace under half to an unresolved V gene and leave the rest unexplained. The sample data list about 680,000 clones, and 70% to 90% of these were observed just once. The biggest ten clones account for over 1.3% of the sample. In the paper's terms, the treatment or condition label means: some 19 received Ad26.COV2.S at low or high dose, single or two shots; roughly five received placebo; per-sample allocation not given. For vaccine and placebo recipients, the sequenced repertoires came from samples collected on day 63 after the first injection.

The sequences come from peripheral blood, collected in a trial of Ad26.COV2.S vaccine versus placebo. Receptors originate from a person aged 18-65 years who received the Ad26.COV2.S COVID-19 vaccine or a placebo.

The V gene is TRBV14, the J gene TRBJ2-3; 8 bases are shared with TRBD1. Germline V gives CDR1 SGHDN, CDR2 FVKESK. This CDR3 region has 16 residues. The J segment lost 1 base and the V segment lost 1 base, leaving 4 bases of the junction unmatched. The DNA for the CDR3 is TGTGCCAGCAGCCAAGGACAGGGGTTCGGCACAGATACGCAGTATTTT. It is translated as CASSQGQGFGTDTQYF.

This clone was counted a single time. This sequence joins TRBV6-5 and TRBJ1-1; 9 positions agree with TRBD1. Looked up from germline, CDR1 is MNHEY and CDR2 is SVGAGI. The CDR3 spans 13 residues. Unmatched junction bases numbered 5, after V lost 6 bases and J lost 6 bases. Here the CDR3 reads CASRVQGAAEAFF. For the CDR3, the DNA is TGTGCCAGCAGAGTACAGGGGGCAGCTGAAGCTTTCTTT.

This chain connects TRBV18 to TRBJ2-2, with unresolved D. The CDR3 sequence is 16 residues long. Per the germline V gene, CDR1 is KGHSH and CDR2 is LQKENI. With 2 bases removed from V and 1 base from J, the gap between germline ends came to 11 bases. As DNA, the CDR3 is TGTGCCAGCTCACCAATAAACTCTCAGAACACCGGGGAGCTGTTTTTT. It specifies CASSPINSQNTGELFF.

V usage is TRBV30 and J usage is TRBJ1-1; D call uncertain. This CDR3 contains 13 residues. Germline loops: CDR1 GTSNPN, CDR2 SVGIG (reference sequence). With 2 bases removed from V and 0 bases from J, the gap between germline ends came to 7 bases. This CDR3 is CAWSPMMNTEAFF. In nucleotides, the CDR3 is TGTGCCTGGAGTCCCATGATGAACACTGAAGCTTTCTTT.